This TCR beta chain was obtained from a study of blood T cell repertoires in COVID-19. Across the whole study: The analysed material was cDNA or gDNA that came from T cells, B-cell-depleted T cells, or PBMCs.

In germline, CDR1 is ENHRY, CDR2 SYGVKD. Trimming removed 10 bases at V and 0 bases at J, with 10 bases between. This CDR3 region has 13 residues. Method: immunoSEQ multiplex PCR; TCRdb's copy keeps in-frame clones and lacks some. This sample has tens of thousands of clones, with over 75% found just once. Material for sequencing was peripheral blood. The chain joins TRBV10-3 to TRBJ1-5; no reliable D call. The sequence was collected from a woman of 80 years or more with acute or convalescent COVID-19. CDR3 in DNA: TGTGCCACGGGGAGAGGTAGCAATCAGCCCCAGCATTTT. It translates to CATGRGSNQPQHF.